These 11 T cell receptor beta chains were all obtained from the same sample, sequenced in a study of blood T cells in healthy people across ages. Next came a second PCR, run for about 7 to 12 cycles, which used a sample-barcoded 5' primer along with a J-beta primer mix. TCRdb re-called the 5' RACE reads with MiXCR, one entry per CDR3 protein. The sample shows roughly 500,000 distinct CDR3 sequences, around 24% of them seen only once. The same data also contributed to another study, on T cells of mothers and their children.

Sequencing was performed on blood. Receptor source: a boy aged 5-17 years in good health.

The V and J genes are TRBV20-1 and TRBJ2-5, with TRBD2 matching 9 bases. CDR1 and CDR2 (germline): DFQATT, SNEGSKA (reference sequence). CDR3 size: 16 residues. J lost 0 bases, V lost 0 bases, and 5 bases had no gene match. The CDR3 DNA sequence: TGCAGTGCTAGAGATCTTCTAGCGGGGTACCAAGAGACCCAGTACTTC. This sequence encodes CSARDLLAGYQETQYF.

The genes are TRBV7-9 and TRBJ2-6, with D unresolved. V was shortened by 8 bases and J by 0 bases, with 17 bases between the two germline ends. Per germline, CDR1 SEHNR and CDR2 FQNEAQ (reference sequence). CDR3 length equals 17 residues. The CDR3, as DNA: TGTGCCAGCGGCTCAGGAGACTTAGGCTCTGGGGCCAACGTCCTGACTTTC. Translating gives CASGSGDLGSGANVLTF.

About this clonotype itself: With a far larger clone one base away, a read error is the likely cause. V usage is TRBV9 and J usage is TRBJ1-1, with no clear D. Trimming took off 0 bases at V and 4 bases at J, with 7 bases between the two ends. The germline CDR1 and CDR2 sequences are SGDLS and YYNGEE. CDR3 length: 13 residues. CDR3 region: CASSVGVGTEAFF. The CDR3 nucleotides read TGTGCCAGCAGCGTAGGGGTGGGCACTGAAGCTTTCTTT.

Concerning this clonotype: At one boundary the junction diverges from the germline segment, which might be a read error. CDR3 nucleotide sequence: TGCGGCGTTGAGCCGGGTACCGGGGAGCTGTTTTTT. Amino acids: CGVEPGTGELFF. The chain has TRBV29-1 and TRBJ2-2; D uncertain. Germline V lookup: CDR1 SQVTM, CDR2 ANQGSEA. The CDR3 extends over 12 amino acids.

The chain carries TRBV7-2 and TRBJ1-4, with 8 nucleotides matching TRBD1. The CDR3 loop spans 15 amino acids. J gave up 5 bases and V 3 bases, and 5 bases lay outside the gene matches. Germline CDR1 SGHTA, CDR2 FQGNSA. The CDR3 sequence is CASSFVTGENEKLFF. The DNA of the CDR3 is TGTGCCAGCAGCTTTGTGACAGGGGAAAATGAAAAACTGTTTTTT.

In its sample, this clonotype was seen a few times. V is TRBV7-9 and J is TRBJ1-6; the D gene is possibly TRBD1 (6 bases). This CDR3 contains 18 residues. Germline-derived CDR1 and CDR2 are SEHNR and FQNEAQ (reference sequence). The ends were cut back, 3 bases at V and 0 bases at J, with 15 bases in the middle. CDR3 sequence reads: CASSFGGLKSSYNSPLHF. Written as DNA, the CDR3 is TGTGCCAGCAGCTTCGGGGGGCTCAAGAGCTCCTATAATTCACCCCTCCACTTT.

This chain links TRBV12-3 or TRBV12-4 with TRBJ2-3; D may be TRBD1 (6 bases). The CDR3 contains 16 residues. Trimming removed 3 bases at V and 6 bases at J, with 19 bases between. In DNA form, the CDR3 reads TGTGCCAGCAGTTTCCCCATGGGGGCGGTGCAGGATACGCAGTATTTT. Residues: CASSFPMGAVQDTQYF.

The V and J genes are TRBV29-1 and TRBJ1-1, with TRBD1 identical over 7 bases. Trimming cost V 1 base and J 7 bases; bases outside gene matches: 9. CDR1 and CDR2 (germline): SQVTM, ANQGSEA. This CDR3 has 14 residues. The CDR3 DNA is TGCAGCGTTGAAGCTATAGGGGGCTTATTTGAAGCTTTCTTT. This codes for CSVEAIGGLFEAFF.

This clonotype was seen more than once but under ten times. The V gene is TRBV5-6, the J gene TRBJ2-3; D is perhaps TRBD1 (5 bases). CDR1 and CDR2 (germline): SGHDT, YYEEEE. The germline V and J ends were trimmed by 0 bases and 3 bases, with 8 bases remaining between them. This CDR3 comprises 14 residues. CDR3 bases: TGTGCCAGCAGCTTGGCCCCAGGGACAGATACGCAGTATTTT. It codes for CASSLAPGTDTQYF.

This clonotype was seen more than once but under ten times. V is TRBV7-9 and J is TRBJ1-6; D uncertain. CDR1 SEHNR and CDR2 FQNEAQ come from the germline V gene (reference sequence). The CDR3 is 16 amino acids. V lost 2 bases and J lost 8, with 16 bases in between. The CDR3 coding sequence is TGTGCCAGCAGCTTACGCTTGCCGGAGAGTGATTCACCCCTCCACTTT. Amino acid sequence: CASSLRLPESDSPLHF.

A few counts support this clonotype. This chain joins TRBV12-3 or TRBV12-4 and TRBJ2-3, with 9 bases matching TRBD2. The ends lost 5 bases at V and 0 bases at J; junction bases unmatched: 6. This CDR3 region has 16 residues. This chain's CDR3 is CASSPGTSFSTDTQYF. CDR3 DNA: TGTGCCAGCAGTCCCGGGACTAGCTTTAGCACAGATACGCAGTATTTT.